The 32 T cell receptor beta chains below were found in one sample sequenced in a study of T cells in Graves' hyperthyroidism and ophthalmopathy. RNA transcripts gave rise to amplified TCR beta CDR3 regions. HTBI primers drove first-round RT-PCR of the TCR CDR3. TCRdb re-derived calls from the multiplex PCR reads in MiXCR, one entry per CDR3 protein. The sample yields 300,000 to 450,000 distinct CDR3 sequences, 13% seen once. Sequencing was performed on blood. The receptors shown here come from a young man with Graves' hyperthyroidism that later progressed to Graves' ophthalmopathy.

This clonotype has a count of ten or more. The chain couples TRBV28 to TRBJ1-5, with 7 bases aligning to TRBD1. The CDR3 loop spans 13 amino acids. Germline values: CDR1 MDHEN, CDR2 SYDVKM. The V and J ends lost 6 bases and 5 bases, in that order; junction bases with no gene match: 4. The CDR3 loop is CASRTGIYQPQHF. The DNA of the CDR3 is TGTGCCAGCAGGACAGGGATCTATCAGCCCCAGCATTTT. Together with reference TRBV28 and TRBJ1-5, the CDR3 gives the full variable domain: DVKVTQSSRYLVKRTGEKVFLECVQDMDHENMFWYRQDPGLGLRLIYFSYDVKMKEKGDIPEGYSVSREKKERFSLILESASTNQTSMYLCASRTGIYQPQHFGDGTRLSIL.

This clonotype has ten or more counts. The gene calls are TRBV30 and TRBJ2-2; TRBD1 matches at 7 bases. The CDR3 is 15 residues long. J was trimmed by 3 bases and V by 0 bases; bases with no gene match: 4. Germline V gene data show CDR1 as GTSNPN and CDR2 as SVGIG (reference sequence). For the CDR3, the DNA is TGTGCCTGGAGTGTACGTGGACAGGACACCGGGGAGCTGTTTTTT. It yields the protein CAWSVRGQDTGELFF.

This clonotype was picked up a small number of times. V usage is TRBV7-9 and J usage is TRBJ1-1; perhaps TRBD1 as D (6 bases). With 6 bases removed from V and 4 bases from J, the gap between germline ends came to 12 bases. The CDR3 is 13 amino acids. Germline-derived CDR1 and CDR2 are SEHNR and FQNEAQ (reference sequence). The CDR3 spells CASSRRGGTEAFF. The CDR3 bases are TGTGCCAGCAGTCGCAGGGGCGGCACTGAAGCTTTCTTT.

This clonotype was observed at least ten times. This chain connects TRBV6-1 to TRBJ1-5; the D gene is possibly TRBD1 (5 bases). This CDR3 has 14 amino acids. The germline V gene has CDR1 MNHNS and CDR2 SASEGT. Trimming left V 10 bases short and J 13 bases short, with 26 bases between. The CDR3 bases are TGTGCCACGGGGGAAGCGGTAGGGTTGACCGAACAGCATTTT. Amino acids: CATGEAVGLTEQHF.

This clonotype was counted at least ten times. The chain carries TRBV5-1 and TRBJ1-2; no reliable D call. Germline assignment: CDR1 SGHRS and CDR2 YFSETQ. The length of the CDR3 is 17 residues. V was cut by 0 bases and J by 3 bases, with 18 bases left in between. The CDR3 nucleotides read TGCGCCAGCAGCTTGGACCTTGGATTGAACAGTTACTATGGCTACACCTTC. Translated, it gives CASSLDLGLNSYYGYTF.

This clonotype was observed at least ten times. As DNA, the CDR3 is TGTGCCATCAGTAGCTCGCCAGCCGCGAACTCCTATAATTCACCCCTCCACTTT. Protein product: CAISSSPAANSYNSPLHF. This sequence joins TRBV10-3 and TRBJ1-6; no clear D gene. Trimming removed 5 bases from V and 0 bases from J, with 17 bases in between. The CDR3 spans 18 residues. Germline CDR1 is ENHRY and CDR2 is SYGVKD.

In its sample, this clonotype was seen many times. The chain recombines TRBV5-8 with TRBJ1-1; possibly TRBD1 for D (5 bases). Trimming took 3 bases from V and 0 from J, leaving 21 bases between them. The CDR3 extends over 18 amino acids. CDR1 is SGHTS and CDR2 is YDEGEE in the germline V gene. The CDR3 is CASSCPGLIWGLNTEAFF. The CDR3 DNA reads TGTGCCAGCAGCTGCCCGGGACTCATTTGGGGACTGAACACTGAAGCTTTCTTT.

This clonotype showed up many times. Mismatch with germline at one junction end may stem from a read error. This chain uses TRBV5-1 with TRBJ2-6; perhaps TRBD1 as D (5 bases). The CDR3 runs to 15 residues. Per germline, CDR1 SGHRS and CDR2 YFSETQ. The DNA of the CDR3 is TGCGCCAGCAGTTTGGCAGGGTCTGGGGCCAACGTCCTGACTTTC. Amino acid sequence: CASSLAGSGANVLTF.

The chain employs TRBV25-1 and TRBJ2-2; perhaps TRBD1 as D (6 bases). The CDR3 totals 16 residues. V was shortened by 3 bases and J by 3 bases, with 14 bases between the two germline ends. In germline, CDR1 is MGHDK, CDR2 SYGVNS. The DNA of the CDR3 is TGTGCCAGCAGTGACGGACAGCTCTCCGACACCGGGGAGCTGTTTTTT. It is translated as CASSDGQLSDTGELFF.

Many counts were recorded for this clonotype. This chain connects TRBV6-5 to TRBJ2-1, with D possibly being TRBD1 (5 bases). Trimming left V 0 bases short and J 8 bases short, with 14 bases between. The germline CDR1 and CDR2 sequences are MNHEY and SVGAGI. The length of the CDR3 is 15 residues. The CDR3 is CASSYSFGQWDEQFF. The CDR3 DNA sequence: TGTGCCAGCAGTTACTCATTTGGACAATGGGATGAGCAGTTCTTC.

This clonotype was counted at least ten times. The CDR3 loop is CASSSGTNTDTQYF. The CDR3 DNA reads TGTGCCAGCAGTTCCGGGACGAACACAGATACGCAGTATTTT. This rearrangement joins TRBV6-1 to TRBJ2-3; possibly TRBD1 or TRBD2 for D (5 bases each). Germline CDR1 MNHNS, CDR2 SASEGT. CDR3 length: 14 amino acids. The V end lost 5 bases, the J end lost 2 bases, and 11 bases lay between the germline ends.

This clonotype was counted at least ten times. The chain employs TRBV7-2 and TRBJ1-2, with TRBD1 as a possible D gene (5 bases). The CDR3 has 16 amino acids. Trimming stripped 5 bases from V and 7 bases from J, with 23 bases between. Germline lookup yields CDR1 SGHTA and CDR2 FQGNSA. The CDR3 coding sequence is TGTGCCAGCAGCCAATCCAGGGCCATCCCAAGGGGTGGCTACACCTTC. Amino acids: CASSQSRAIPRGGYTF.

This clonotype has at least ten counts. V is TRBV20-1 and J is TRBJ2-7; tentative D call: TRBD1 (5 bases). CDR3 length: 12 amino acids. Between the trimmed V and J ends, which lost 5 bases and 2 bases, there was a span of 10 bases. CDR1 is DFQATT, CDR2 SNEGSKA, per germline (reference sequence). Here the CDR3 reads CSAVRQTYEQYF. The CDR3 region has the DNA TGCAGTGCTGTTCGACAGACCTACGAGCAGTACTTC.

This clonotype was observed many times. The CDR3, as DNA: TGTGCCAGCAGCTCGGGTCGACAGGCCTACAATGAGCAGTTCTTC. Translating gives CASSSGRQAYNEQFF. The chain joins TRBV7-9 to TRBJ2-1, with D possibly being TRBD1 (6 bases). CDR1 and CDR2 (germline): SEHNR, FQNEAQ (reference sequence). The CDR3 consists of 15 residues. Between the trimmed V and J ends, which lost 4 bases and 2 bases, there was a span of 12 bases.

The chain employs TRBV9 and TRBJ1-1, with D perhaps matching TRBD1 (5 bases). There are 15 residues in the CDR3. Deletions cut 6 bases from V and 4 bases from J, with 19 bases between. Germline CDR1 reads SGDLS; CDR2 reads YYNGEE. The CDR3 DNA follows: TGTGCCAGCACTCTGCTGGAGGCCCAGGGCACTGAAGCTTTCTTT. Residues: CASTLLEAQGTEAFF.

This clonotype was seen more than once but under ten times. The gene calls are TRBV19 and TRBJ1-3; D is possibly TRBD1 (6 bases). The CDR3 spans 15 residues. The V end lost 7 bases, the J end lost 0 bases, and 13 bases lay between the germline ends. The germline CDR1 and CDR2 sequences are LNHDA and SQIVND (reference sequence). The CDR3 protein is CASTKGHNSGNTIYF. DNA for the CDR3: TGTGCCAGTACTAAGGGACACAACTCTGGAAACACCATATATTTT.

This clonotype came up many times. The V and J genes are TRBV6-5 and TRBJ2-4, with a tentative D call TRBD1 (5 bases). Per germline, CDR1 MNHEY and CDR2 SVGAGI. The germline V and J ends were trimmed by 2 bases and 9 bases, with 20 bases remaining between them. CDR3 length: 16 amino acids. This CDR3 reads CASSYNGPDNLGIQYF. In nucleotides, the CDR3 is TGTGCCAGCAGTTACAATGGGCCGGACAACCTGGGCATTCAGTACTTC.

This clonotype has ten or more counts. This chain links TRBV28 with TRBJ1-1; no definite D call. The germline CDR1 and CDR2 sequences are MDHEN and SYDVKM. The CDR3 sequence is 13 residues long. V lost 4 bases, J lost 3 bases, and 9 bases lay in between. The CDR3 loop reads CASSSAGDTEAFF. The DNA for the CDR3 is TGTGCCAGCAGTTCGGCCGGAGACACTGAAGCTTTCTTT.

In its sample, this clonotype was seen many times. The chain links TRBV2 to TRBJ1-4; D gene unclear. Germline V CDR1 and CDR2: SNHLY, FYNNEI. The CDR3 is made up of 16 amino acids. Trimming took 3 bases from V and 0 from J, leaving 11 bases between them. Written as DNA, the CDR3 is TGTGCCAGCAGTGATCGGCAGATCGCAACTAATGAAAAACTGTTTTTT. This codes for CASSDRQIATNEKLFF. The whole variable domain, remainder taken from reference TRBV2 and TRBJ1-4, is EPEVTQTPSHQVTQMGQEVILRCVPISNHLYFYWYRQILGQKVEFLVSFYNNEISEKSEIFDDQFSVERPDGSNFTLKIRSTKLEDSAMYFCASSDRQIATNEKLFFGSGTQLSVL.

V is TRBV3-1 and J is TRBJ1-2, with 9 nucleotides matching TRBD1. The CDR3 length is 17 residues. Germline V gene sequence: CDR1 LGHDT, CDR2 YNNKEL (reference sequence). V was clipped by 1 base and J by 5 bases; unmatched bases: 11. The DNA for the CDR3 is TGTGCCAGCAGCCAAGTTGGGACCGGGACAGGGCGGTATGGCTACACCTTC. Translated, it gives CASSQVGTGTGRYGYTF.

The chain is built from TRBV14 and TRBJ2-5; 8 nucleotides agree with TRBD1. The ends lost 4 bases at V and 5 bases at J; junction bases unmatched: 9. CDR3 size: 15 residues. Per germline, CDR1 SGHDN and CDR2 FVKESK. CDR3 protein: CASSPTRGQWETQYF. The CDR3 bases are TGTGCCAGCAGCCCAACCAGGGGGCAATGGGAGACCCAGTACTTC.

This clonotype was detected many times. This rearrangement joins TRBV12-3 or TRBV12-4 to TRBJ2-3, with no clear D. This CDR3 spans 11 amino acids. Between the trimmed V and J ends, which lost 5 bases and 3 bases, there was a span of 3 bases. CDR3 in DNA: TGTGCCAGCAGTCGAACAGATACGCAGTATTTT. This sequence encodes CASSRTDTQYF.

The chain carries TRBV6-5 and TRBJ1-2, with a weak D call TRBD1 (6 bases). V lost 0 bases to trimming and J lost 3 bases, with 11 bases between them. This CDR3 spans 15 amino acids. Per the germline V gene, CDR1 is MNHEY and CDR2 is SVGAGI. The CDR3 DNA follows: TGTGCCAGCAGTTACTCGTACAGGGCTGACTATGGCTACACCTTC. Its protein is CASSYSYRADYGYTF.

This clonotype was picked up a small number of times. This chain links TRBV2 with TRBJ1-5; 11 bases fit TRBD1. Germline V lookup: CDR1 SNHLY, CDR2 FYNNEI. The CDR3 length is 16 residues. V was pared by 6 bases and J by 6 bases, with 10 bases of the junction left unmatched. This CDR3 reads CASRQDRGRGSQPQHF. The CDR3 coding sequence is TGTGCCAGCAGGCAGGACAGGGGGCGGGGTAGTCAGCCCCAGCATTTT.

The chain joins TRBV5-1 to TRBJ2-1, with TRBD1 matching over 7 bases. There are 15 residues in the CDR3. The germline V gene encodes CDR1 SGHRS and CDR2 YFSETQ. The junction had 11 bases not matched to a gene; V was cut back by 3 bases and J by 8 bases. The CDR3 is CASSSRGQEIDEQFF. As DNA, the CDR3 is TGCGCCAGCAGCTCGAGGGGGCAGGAAATAGATGAGCAGTTCTTC.

The chain joins TRBV6-1 to TRBJ1-1; 7 nucleotides line up with TRBD1. CDR1 MNHNS and CDR2 SASEGT come from the germline V gene. V trimming: 6 bases; J trimming: 1 base; junction bases outside the gene matches: 2. This CDR3 comprises 13 residues. The CDR3 region has the DNA TGTGCCAGCAGGGACAGGCCGAACACTGAAGCTTTCTTT. Its protein is CASRDRPNTEAFF.

The table lists this clonotype with many counts. The chain's CDR3 is CASSPRLSPNLHYGYTF. The DNA for the CDR3 is TGTGCCAGCAGCCCCCGTTTGAGCCCCAACCTTCACTATGGCTACACCTTC. The chain joins TRBV11-1 to TRBJ1-2; unclear D gene. Germline CDR1 SGHAT, CDR2 FQDESV (reference sequence). This CDR3 region has 17 residues. Trimming removed 5 bases from V and 3 bases from J, with 22 bases in between.

This clonotype was seen a handful of times. The CDR3 coding sequence is TGTGCCAGCAGGGGGACAGGGAAGAGTTATGGCTACACCTTC. Translation gives CASRGTGKSYGYTF. The chain uses TRBV5-4 and TRBJ1-2, with 9 bases matching TRBD1. CDR1 and CDR2 from the germline V gene are SGHNT and YYREEE (reference sequence). The CDR3 runs to 14 residues. The junction had 7 bases not matched to a gene; V was cut back by 5 bases and J by 5 bases.

At least ten counts were recorded for this clonotype. CDR3 protein: CAGRSFGNEKLFF. CDR3 DNA: TGTGCCGGAAGATCGTTCGGTAATGAAAAACTGTTTTTT. The V call is TRBV6-1, the J call TRBJ1-4; D gene ambiguous. V lost 11 bases and J lost 4, with 14 bases in between. Germline V gene sequence: CDR1 MNHNS, CDR2 SASEGT. CDR3 size: 13 residues.

This chain links TRBV3-1 with TRBJ2-3; D gene uncertain. CDR1 LGHDT and CDR2 YNNKEL come from the germline V gene (reference sequence). V lost 3 bases and J lost 4, with 8 bases in between. The CDR3 length is 13 residues. CDR3 nucleotide sequence: TGTGCCAGCAGCCAGACCACTCCAGATACGCAGTATTTT. This codes for CASSQTTPDTQYF.

This clonotype has a handful of counts. The chain has TRBV27 and TRBJ2-6; either TRBD1 or TRBD2 may supply D (5 bases each). The CDR3 is made up of 18 amino acids. Germline V gene sequence: CDR1 MNHEY, CDR2 SMNVEV (reference sequence). The V end was cut by 1 base, the J end by 2 bases, with 15 bases between. The CDR3 DNA is TGTGCCAGCAGTTTATGGCTTCCGCAGGGACCTGGGGCCAACGTCCTGACTTTC. Translating gives CASSLWLPQGPGANVLTF.

This clonotype was seen at least ten times. The V and J genes are TRBV28 and TRBJ1-5, with 7 bases aligning to TRBD1. J was trimmed by 0 bases and V by 2 bases; bases with no gene match: 7. Germline lookup yields CDR1 MDHEN and CDR2 SYDVKM. This CDR3 region has 17 residues. The CDR3 sequence: CASSLRRGVYSNQPQHF. CDR3 nucleotide sequence: TGTGCCAGCAGTTTACGCAGGGGGGTATATAGCAATCAGCCCCAGCATTTT. The full variable domain, rest sourced from reference TRBV28 and TRBJ1-5, is DVKVTQSSRYLVKRTGEKVFLECVQDMDHENMFWYRQDPGLGLRLIYFSYDVKMKEKGDIPEGYSVSREKKERFSLILESASTNQTSMYLCASSLRRGVYSNQPQHFGDGTRLSIL.